The 4 T cell receptor beta chains below were found in one sample sequenced in a study of blood T cell repertoires in COVID-19. Method: immunoSEQ multiplex PCR; TCRdb's copy keeps in-frame clones and lacks some. The repertoire holds 200,000 to 250,000 clones, approximately 85% seen once, with under 8.5% in the top ten. The sequenced sample consisted of peripheral blood. Receptors originate from a woman at least 80 years old with COVID-19, enrolled during active disease.

This clone was seen a single time. Germline and junction disagree at one end, which may indicate a read error. V and J are TRBV2 and TRBJ1-2; perhaps TRBD1 as D (6 bases). CDR3 length: 13 residues. In germline, CDR1 is SNHLY, CDR2 FYNNEI. This CDR3 reads CASSEGTFGQLHF. The CDR3 DNA reads TGTGCCAGCAGTGAAGGCACTTTCGGACAGCTACACTTC.

A note on this clone: The sample has other DNA sequences that encode this CDR3 too. The chain links TRBV5-1 to TRBJ1-1; 7 nucleotides line up with TRBD1. Germline CDR1 and CDR2: SGHRS and YFSETQ. This CDR3 has 14 amino acids. With 2 bases clipped from V and 2 bases from J, the junction kept 3 bases outside the gene matches. The CDR3 sequence is CASSLGTANTEAFF. CDR3 bases: TGCGCCAGCAGCTTAGGGACAGCCAACACTGAAGCTTTCTTT. The whole variable domain, remainder taken from reference TRBV5-1 and TRBJ1-1, is KAGVTQTPRYLIKTRGQQVTLSCSPISGHRSVSWYQQTPGQGLQFLFEYFSETQRNKGNFPGRFSGRQFSNSRSEMNVSTLELGDSALYLCASSLGTANTEAFFGQGTRLTVV.

The CDR3 nucleotides read TGTGCCACCAGCAGAGGGGACCCAGCGGGGGGGTTGTTCTTC. This gives the protein CATSRGDPAGGLFF. The chain couples TRBV15 to TRBJ2-1; 10 nucleotides match TRBD2. CDR1 and CDR2 (germline): LNHNV, YYDKDF (reference sequence). The CDR3 runs to 14 residues. V lost 1 base to trimming and J lost 15 bases; unmatched junction nucleotides: 9.

This clone was observed a handful of times. This chain joins TRBV18 and TRBJ1-2; the match to TRBD1 covers 7 bases. J was trimmed by 4 bases and V by 2 bases; bases with no gene match: 4. In germline, CDR1 is KGHSH, CDR2 LQKENI. This CDR3 has 14 residues. The CDR3 sequence is CASSPDRAGYGYTF. The CDR3 bases are TGTGCCAGCTCACCAGACAGGGCGGGCTATGGCTACACCTTC.